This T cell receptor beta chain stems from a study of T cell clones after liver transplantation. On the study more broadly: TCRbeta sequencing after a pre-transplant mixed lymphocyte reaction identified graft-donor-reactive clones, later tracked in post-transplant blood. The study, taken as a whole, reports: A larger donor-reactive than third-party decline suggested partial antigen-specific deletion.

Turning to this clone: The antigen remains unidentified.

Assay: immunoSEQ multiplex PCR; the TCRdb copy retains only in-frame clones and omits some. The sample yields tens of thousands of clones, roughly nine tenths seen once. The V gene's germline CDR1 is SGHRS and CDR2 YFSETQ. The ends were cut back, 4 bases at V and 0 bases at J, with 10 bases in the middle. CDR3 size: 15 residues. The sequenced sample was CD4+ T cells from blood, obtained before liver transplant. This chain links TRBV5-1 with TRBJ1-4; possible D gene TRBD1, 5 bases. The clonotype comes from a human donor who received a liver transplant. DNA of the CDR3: TGCGCCAGCAGCACCACAGGCACAACTAATGAAAAACTGTTTTTT. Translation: CASSTTGTTNEKLFF. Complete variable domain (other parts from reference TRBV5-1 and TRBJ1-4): KAGVTQTPRYLIKTRGQQVTLSCSPISGHRSVSWYQQTPGQGLQFLFEYFSETQRNKGNFPGRFSGRQFSNSRSEMNVSTLELGDSALYLCASSTTGTTNEKLFFGSGTQLSVL.